The rows below give T cell receptor beta chains drawn from one sample of a study of cytomegalovirus exposure and HLA in healthy donors. Sequencing was performed with immunoSEQ multiplex PCR; in TCRdb, only in-frame clones are kept and a portion is missing. In the table there are fewer than 60,000 clones, approximately 80% of which are singletons. Sequenced sample: PBMCs. The receptors derive from a woman aged 40 to 50 in good health and CMV-seropositive. Both conserved end residues are part of each CDR3.

CDR3aa	v_gene	len
CASSSPPDSYQETQYF	TRBV5-1	16
CASSSTVGQGSYEQYF	TRBV5-1	16
CAAHGQGYYGYTF	TRBV19	13
CASSLGPSARNTEAFF	TRBV5-1	16
CASSLRSLAGGSIYEQYF	TRBV7-2	18
CASSPSMTYEQYF	TRBV7-9	13
CASSPRGGPEGKETQYF	TRBV7-2	17
CASSQVLQGRAEAFF	TRBV5-1	15
CASSAGITYEQYF	TRBV5-6	13
CASSEMGLAGGPGTDTQYF	TRBV2	19
CASSPSFGTSDKNIQYF	TRBV4-1	17
CASSPGPLRAEAFF	TRBV5-5	14
CASSSLGGRNTEAFF	TRBV7-9	15
CAISESREKLFF	TRBV10-3	12
CASSPDLSSPLHF	TRBV9	13
CASSSIAGSGNTIYF	TRBV5-5	15
CASSPLGGTTRPPLYGYTF	TRBV7-2	19